The present entry profiles one TCR beta chain with its context. The assay was immunoSEQ multiplex PCR, and TCRdb's table has in-frame clones only and misses some. The data show hundreds of thousands of clones, approximately 84% seen once. The CDR3 spans 15 residues. The ends were cut back, 6 bases at V and 0 bases at J, with 11 bases in the middle. Germline CDR1 MNHNY, CDR2 SVGAGI (reference sequence). This record belongs to a study of blood T cell repertoires in COVID-19. As for the study in general: Acute and convalescent COVID-19 specimens originated in the United States, Italy and Spain. T cells, B-cell-depleted T cells, or PBMCs provided the cDNA or gDNA that served as material.

This sequence joins TRBV6-6 and TRBJ2-2; a weak D match, TRBD1 (5 bases). This sequence was found in a human donor in a cohort sampled during active COVID-19. The source material was peripheral blood. The CDR3 DNA is TGTGCCAGCAGCCAAGACAGAGCGAACACCGGGGAGCTGTTTTTT. This encodes CASSQDRANTGELFF.